These 17 T cell receptor beta chains were all obtained from the same sample, sequenced in a study of blood T cell repertoires in COVID-19 (dated by TCRdb to between 2020 and 2021). The library was prepared using the immunoSEQ multiplex PCR assay. Drawn from immuneACCESS, this table holds only the in-frame rearrangements with V and J called that TCRdb kept. Clones are partly lost; checked studies trace under half to an unresolved V gene and leave the rest unexplained. For this sample there are fewer than 40,000 clones; about 89% appear just once. Around 0.53% of the sample belongs to the ten largest clones. The sample consisted of peripheral blood. These receptors all come from a woman aged 35 to 49 with active or convalescent COVID-19.

This clone was seen a handful of times. The V gene is TRBV7-9, the J gene TRBJ1-6; D gene unclear. Germline V gene data show CDR1 as SEHNR and CDR2 as FQNEAQ (reference sequence). Trimming stripped 1 base from V and 11 bases from J, with 12 bases between. This CDR3 comprises 14 residues. The CDR3 coding sequence is TGTGCCAGCAGCTTAGAAGGCGGCACGCCACCCCTCCACTTT. This translates into CASSLEGGTPPLHF.

V is TRBV18 and J is TRBJ2-1; maybe TRBD2 (5 bases). Trimming removed 2 bases from V and 0 bases from J, with 11 bases in between. The length of the CDR3 is 16 residues. Germline V lookup: CDR1 KGHSH, CDR2 LQKENI. The chain's CDR3 is CASSPSAGNSYNEQFF. In DNA form, the CDR3 reads TGTGCCAGCTCACCATCGGCGGGCAACTCCTACAATGAGCAGTTCTTC.

The V call is TRBV18, the J call TRBJ2-5, with unresolved D. V dropped 3 bases and J dropped 2 bases, with 16 bases sitting between them. The germline V gene has CDR1 KGHSH and CDR2 LQKENI. The CDR3 sequence is 16 residues long. The CDR3 loop is CASSPAGSAGQETQYF. CDR3 bases: TGTGCCAGCTCACCCGCCGGTTCCGCCGGTCAAGAGACCCAGTACTTC. Using reference TRBV18 and TRBJ2-5 for the parts outside the CDR3, the full variable domain is NAGVMQNPRHLVRRRGQEARLRCSPMKGHSHVYWYRQLPEEGLKFMVYLQKENIIDESGMPKERFSAEFPKEGPSILRIQQVVRGDSAAYFCASSPAGSAGQETQYFGPGTRLLVL.

V is TRBV18 and J is TRBJ1-3; D remains unclear. V was cut by 3 bases and J by 0 bases, with 18 bases left in between. The CDR3 is made up of 18 amino acids. The germline gives CDR1 KGHSH, CDR2 LQKENI. The CDR3 loop is CASSPTGLTSFSGNTIYF. The CDR3 bases are TGTGCCAGCTCACCTACGGGATTGACAAGCTTCTCTGGAAACACCATATATTTT.

CDR3 bases: TGTGCCACCAGCCCCTCGGGCCCCCGCGGGTCCACAGATACGCAGTATTTT. Translation: CATSPSGPRGSTDTQYF. The chain couples TRBV24-1 to TRBJ2-3; D is perhaps TRBD2 (5 bases). The CDR3 consists of 17 residues. CDR1 and CDR2 from the germline V gene are KGHDR and SFDVKD. The ends were cut back, 7 bases at V and 2 bases at J, with 21 bases in the middle.

This sequence joins TRBV4-2 and TRBJ2-1; TRBD2 agrees at 9 bases. The length of the CDR3 is 17 residues. CDR1 is LGHNA, CDR2 YNFKEQ, per germline. The V and J ends lost 4 bases and 3 bases, in that order; junction bases with no gene match: 10. The CDR3 DNA sequence: TGTGCCAGCAGCCTGGGGGCGGGGGGGAGAAACTACAATGAGCAGTTCTTC. The encoded protein is CASSLGAGGRNYNEQFF.

This chain connects TRBV2 to TRBJ1-1; 11 bases agree with TRBD1. Per germline, CDR1 SNHLY and CDR2 FYNNEI. The CDR3 loop spans 14 amino acids. After removal of 6 bases from V and 3 bases from J, the junction contained 3 bases not matched to a gene. The chain's CDR3 is CASSGQGADTEAFF. The CDR3 DNA is TGTGCCAGCAGCGGACAGGGGGCGGACACTGAAGCTTTCTTT.

In DNA, the CDR3 is TGTGCCAGCAGTTCGTGGGGGGGCACTGAAGCTTTCTTT. Amino acids: CASSSWGGTEAFF. This sequence joins TRBV6-2 or TRBV6-3 and TRBJ1-1; possible D gene TRBD1, 5 bases. Trimming removed 4 bases from V and 4 bases from J, with 10 bases in between. The CDR3 has 13 amino acids. CDR1 is MNHEY, CDR2 SVGEGT, per germline.

The rearrangement joins TRBV30 to TRBJ1-5; 7 bases fit TRBD1. The CDR3 is 14 residues long. V lost 1 base, J lost 3 bases, and 3 bases stayed unmatched. Germline CDR1 reads GTSNPN; CDR2 reads SVGIG (reference sequence). CDR3 nucleotide sequence: TGTGCCTGGAGTGGGGACAGTTACAATCAGCCCCAGCATTTT. Translation: CAWSGDSYNQPQHF.

The chain carries TRBV9 and TRBJ2-5, with 9 bases matching TRBD1. The V gene's germline CDR1 is SGDLS and CDR2 YYNGEE. The CDR3 has 15 amino acids. Trimming cost V 0 bases and J 5 bases; bases outside gene matches: 5. CDR3 sequence reads: CASSVEDRGSETQYF. The DNA of the CDR3 is TGTGCCAGCAGCGTAGAGGACAGGGGTTCTGAGACCCAGTACTTC. The variable domain in full, completed from reference TRBV9 and TRBJ2-5, reads DSGVTQTPKHLITATGQRVTLRCSPRSGDLSVYWYQQSLDQGLQFLIQYYNGEERAKGNILERFSAQQFPDLHSELNLSSLELGDSALYFCASSVEDRGSETQYFGPGTRLLVL.

The J gene is TRBJ2-7, the V gene TRBV19, with 7 positions matching TRBD1. Germline-derived CDR1 and CDR2 are LNHDA and SQIVND (reference sequence). The CDR3 has 14 amino acids. Trimming removed 4 bases from V and 1 base from J; junction bases left unmatched: 4. CDR3 coding DNA: TGTGCCAGTAGTAGGGACAGTGGATCCTACGAGCAGTACTTC. Encoded protein: CASSRDSGSYEQYF.

This sequence joins TRBV18 and TRBJ1-1; 7 positions agree with TRBD1. The germline V gene has CDR1 KGHSH and CDR2 LQKENI. The V segment lost 1 base and the J segment 7 bases; nucleotides outside the gene matches: 0. The CDR3 length is 12 residues. CDR3 sequence (DNA): TGTGCCAGCTCACCACGGGACAGTGAAGCTTTCTTT. Translated, it gives CASSPRDSEAFF. Based on the CDR3 plus reference TRBV18 and TRBJ1-1, the full variable domain is NAGVMQNPRHLVRRRGQEARLRCSPMKGHSHVYWYRQLPEEGLKFMVYLQKENIIDESGMPKERFSAEFPKEGPSILRIQQVVRGDSAAYFCASSPRDSEAFFGQGTRLTVV.

This clone was seen once. CDR3 nucleotide sequence: TGTGCCAGCAGTACCCGACAGGGGTCCAAAAACATTCAGTACTTC. Encoded protein: CASSTRQGSKNIQYF. This sequence joins TRBV6-5 and TRBJ2-4; 8 positions agree with TRBD1. V lost 5 bases to trimming and J lost 2 bases; unmatched junction nucleotides: 5. The germline V gene has CDR1 MNHEY and CDR2 SVGAGI. CDR3 length: 15 amino acids.

The V call is TRBV3-1 (or the pseudogene TRBV3-2), the J call TRBJ2-5; 15 positions agree with TRBD2. The V and J ends lost 4 bases and 1 base, in that order; junction bases with no gene match: 10. The CDR3 spans 19 residues. Germline-derived CDR1 and CDR2 are LGHDT and YNNKEL (reference sequence). The CDR3 DNA reads as TGTGCCAGCAGCCCCTGGACTAGCGGGGGGGCGGATCTCCAAGAGACCCAGTACTTC. Its protein product is CASSPWTSGGADLQETQYF.

This rearrangement joins TRBV23-1 to TRBJ2-1; 7 bases align to TRBD1. TRBV23-1 is an ORF for which the function is uncertain. The J segment lost 4 bases and the V segment lost 4 bases, leaving 4 bases of the junction unmatched. This CDR3 region has 14 residues. CDR3 DNA: TGCGCCAGCAGTCCCGGGACAGCATACAATGAGCAGTTCTTC. It is translated as CASSPGTAYNEQFF.

The rearrangement joins TRBV29-1 to TRBJ2-2; a weak D match, TRBD2 (6 bases). Germline V lookup: CDR1 SQVTM, CDR2 ANQGSEA. V was pared by 7 bases and J by 7 bases, with 13 bases between. This CDR3 is built from 12 residues. CDR3 sequence reads: CSAQPTSGELFF. The CDR3 bases are TGCAGCGCCCAACCGACTAGCGGGGAGCTGTTTTTT.

Details on this clone: One end of the junction does not line up with germline, which may come from a read error. This chain uses TRBV4-1 with TRBJ2-7; TRBD1 is a possible D gene (6 bases). There are 15 residues in the CDR3. Germline CDR1 MGHRA, CDR2 YSYEKL. The DNA of the CDR3 is TGCGCCAGCAGCCAAGAAGACAGGCCCTCCCACGAGCAGTACTTC. Its protein is CASSQEDRPSHEQYF.